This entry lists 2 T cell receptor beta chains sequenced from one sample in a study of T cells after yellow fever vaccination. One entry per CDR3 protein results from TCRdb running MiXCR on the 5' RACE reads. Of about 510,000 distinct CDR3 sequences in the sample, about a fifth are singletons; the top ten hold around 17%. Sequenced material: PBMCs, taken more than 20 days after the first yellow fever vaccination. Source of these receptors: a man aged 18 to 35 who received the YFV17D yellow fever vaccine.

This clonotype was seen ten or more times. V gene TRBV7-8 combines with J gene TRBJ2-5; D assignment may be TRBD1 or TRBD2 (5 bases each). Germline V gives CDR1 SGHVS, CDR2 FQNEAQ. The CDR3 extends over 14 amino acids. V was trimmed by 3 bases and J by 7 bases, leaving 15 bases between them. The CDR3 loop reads CASSFRDGSRTQYF. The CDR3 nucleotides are TGTGCCAGCAGCTTCCGGGACGGCAGTCGGACCCAGTACTTC.

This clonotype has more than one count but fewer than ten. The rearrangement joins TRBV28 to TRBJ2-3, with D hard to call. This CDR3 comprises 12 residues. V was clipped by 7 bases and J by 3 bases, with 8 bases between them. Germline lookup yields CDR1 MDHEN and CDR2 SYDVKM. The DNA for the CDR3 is TGTGCCAGCACCTCAATGACAGATACGCAGTATTTT. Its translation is CASTSMTDTQYF.